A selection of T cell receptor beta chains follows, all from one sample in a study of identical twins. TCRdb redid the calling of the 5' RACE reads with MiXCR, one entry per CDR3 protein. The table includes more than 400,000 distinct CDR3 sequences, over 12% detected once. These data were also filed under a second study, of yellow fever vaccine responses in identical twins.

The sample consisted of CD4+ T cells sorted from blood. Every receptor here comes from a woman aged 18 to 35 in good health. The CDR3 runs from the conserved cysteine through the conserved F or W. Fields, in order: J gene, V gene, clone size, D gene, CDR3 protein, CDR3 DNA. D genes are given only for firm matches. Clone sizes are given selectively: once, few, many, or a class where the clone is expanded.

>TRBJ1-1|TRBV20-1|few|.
CSAKTWGTEAFF
TGCAGTGCCAAGACCTGGGGCACTGAAGCTTTCTTT
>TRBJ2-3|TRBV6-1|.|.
CASSEFGRGYTDTQYF
TGTGCCAGCAGTGAATTCGGCAGGGGATACACAGATACGCAGTATTTT
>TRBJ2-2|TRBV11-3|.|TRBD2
CASSEGLADTGELFF
TGTGCCAGCAGCGAGGGACTAGCGGACACCGGGGAGCTGTTTTTT
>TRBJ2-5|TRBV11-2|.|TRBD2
CASSLSLSTSGSF
TGTGCCAGCAGCTTATCTCTCTCGACTAGCGGATCCTTC
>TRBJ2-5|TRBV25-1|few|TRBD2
CASSERGGRETQYF
TGTGCCAGCAGTGAGCGGGGGGGCAGGGAGACCCAGTACTTC
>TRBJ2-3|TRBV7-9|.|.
CASSSWTGGGTDTQYF
TGTGCCAGCAGCTCTTGGACAGGAGGGGGCACAGATACGCAGTATTTT
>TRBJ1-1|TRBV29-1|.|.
CSVRTDNTEAFF
TGCAGCGTACGGACAGATAACACTGAAGCTTTCTTT
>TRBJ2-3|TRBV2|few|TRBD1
CASSRQGVDTDTQYF
TGTGCCAGCAGCCGACAGGGAGTCGACACAGATACGCAGTATTTT
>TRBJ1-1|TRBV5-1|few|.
CASSSNELNTEAFF
TGCGCCAGCAGCAGCAATGAATTAAACACTGAAGCTTTCTTT
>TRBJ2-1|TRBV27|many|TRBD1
CASTPGGNSYNEQFF
TGTGCCAGCACCCCAGGGGGAAACTCCTACAATGAGCAGTTCTTC
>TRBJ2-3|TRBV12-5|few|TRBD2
CASGPPGLADTQYF
TGTGCTAGTGGTCCCCCGGGACTAGCAGATACGCAGTATTTT
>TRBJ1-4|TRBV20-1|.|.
CSAAQRTVNEKLFF
TGCAGTGCTGCCCAAAGGACAGTTAATGAAAAACTGTTTTTT
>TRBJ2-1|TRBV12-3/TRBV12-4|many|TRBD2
CASSGTSGRFSYNEQFF
TGTGCCAGCAGCGGGACTAGCGGGAGGTTCTCCTACAATGAGCAGTTCTTC
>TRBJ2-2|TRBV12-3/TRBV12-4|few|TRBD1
CASRTGTGDTGELFF
TGTGCCAGCAGAACCGGGACAGGGGACACCGGGGAGCTGTTTTTT
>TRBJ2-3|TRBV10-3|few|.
CAVSGGDTQYF
TGTGCCGTTAGTGGGGGAGATACGCAGTATTTT
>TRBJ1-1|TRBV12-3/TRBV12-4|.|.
CAVLRQENTEAFF
TGTGCCGTACTACGGCAGGAGAACACTGAAGCTTTCTTT
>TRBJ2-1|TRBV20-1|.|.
CSAKRPQRLNEQFF
TGCAGTGCAAAACGGCCCCAACGGCTCAATGAGCAGTTCTTC
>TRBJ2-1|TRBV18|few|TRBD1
CASSPPGQGIYNEQFF
TGTGCCAGCTCACCCCCGGGACAGGGCATCTACAATGAGCAGTTCTTC
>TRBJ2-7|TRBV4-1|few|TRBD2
CASSQETVAGVYEQYF
TGCGCCAGCAGCCAAGAGACGGTAGCGGGAGTTTACGAGCAGTACTTC
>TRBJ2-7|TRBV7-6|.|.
CASSSTGRGEHYEQYF
TGTGCCAGCAGCAGTACGGGCAGGGGGGAGCACTACGAGCAGTACTTC
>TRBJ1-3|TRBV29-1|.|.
CSVDGRGDTIYF
TGCAGCGTTGACGGTCGAGGAGACACCATATATTTT
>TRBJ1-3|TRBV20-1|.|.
CSARDRVWGNTIYF
TGCAGTGCTAGAGACAGGGTTTGGGGAAACACCATATATTTT
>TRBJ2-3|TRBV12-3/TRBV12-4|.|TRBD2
CASSPPGLALYTQYF
TGTGCCAGCAGTCCTCCGGGACTAGCGTTATATACGCAGTATTTT
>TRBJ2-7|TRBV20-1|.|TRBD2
CSAHISSGTGEQYF
TGCAGTGCTCATATATCTAGCGGGACGGGAGAGCAGTACTTC
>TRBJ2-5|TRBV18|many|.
CASSPLQETQYF
TGTGCCAGCAGTCCCCTTCAAGAGACCCAGTACTTC
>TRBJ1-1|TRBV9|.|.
CASSNGQKRIEAFF
TGTGCCAGCAGCAACGGACAGAAGAGAATTGAAGCTTTCTTT
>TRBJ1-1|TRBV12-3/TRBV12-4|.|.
CASSLDMVGRAFF
TGTGCCAGCAGTTTAGATATGGTGGGTCGAGCTTTCTTT
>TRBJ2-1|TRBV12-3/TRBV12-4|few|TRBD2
CASSLGLAGAGNEQFF
TGTGCCAGCAGTTTAGGACTAGCGGGGGCCGGCAATGAGCAGTTCTTC
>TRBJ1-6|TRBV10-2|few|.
CASSGTSEGTLHF
TGCGCCAGCAGTGGGACGTCCGAAGGCACCCTCCACTTT
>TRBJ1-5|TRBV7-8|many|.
CASSFRGAGQPQHF
TGTGCCAGCAGCTTTCGGGGGGCTGGTCAGCCCCAGCATTTT
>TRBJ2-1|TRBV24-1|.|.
CATSQTGKTDEQFF
TGTGCCACCAGTCAAACAGGGAAGACCGATGAGCAGTTCTTC
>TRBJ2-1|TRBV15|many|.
CATSDRYNEQFF
TGTGCCACCTCTGACAGATACAATGAGCAGTTCTTC
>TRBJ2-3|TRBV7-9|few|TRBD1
CASSTGTADTQYF
TGTGCCAGCTCCACCGGGACAGCAGATACGCAGTATTTT
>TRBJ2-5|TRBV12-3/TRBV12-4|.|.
CASNTKGTPETQYF
TGTGCCAGCAATACTAAAGGGACACCAGAGACCCAGTACTTC
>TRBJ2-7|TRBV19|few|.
CASSMRGGYEQYF
TGTGCCAGTAGTATGAGAGGGGGATACGAGCAGTACTTC
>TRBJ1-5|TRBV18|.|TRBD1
CASSPWGTGNQPQHF
TGTGCCAGCTCACCATGGGGGACAGGGAATCAGCCCCAGCATTTT
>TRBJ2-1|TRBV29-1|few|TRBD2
CSVDLAGGFEQFF
TGCAGCGTTGATCTAGCGGGAGGGTTTGAGCAGTTCTTC
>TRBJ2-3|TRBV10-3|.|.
CAISGRDTDTQYF
TGTGCCATCAGTGGACGGGACACCGATACGCAGTATTTT
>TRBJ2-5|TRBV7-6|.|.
CASSTVQETQYF
TGTGCCAGCAGCACGGTTCAAGAGACCCAGTACTTC
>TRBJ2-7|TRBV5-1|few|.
CASHRSSGAPSYEQYF
TGCGCCAGCCACCGTAGCTCGGGAGCCCCTTCCTACGAGCAGTACTTC
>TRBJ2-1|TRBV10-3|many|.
CAISPTDNEQFF
TGTGCCATCAGTCCGACAGATAATGAGCAGTTCTTC